These 27 T cell receptor beta chains originate from one sample sequenced in a study of vaccination and CD4 T cells after COVID-19. The Oncomine TCR Beta short-read assay sequenced DNA from cultured CD4+ T cells. TCRdb called the PCR reads again in MiXCR, with one record for every CDR3 protein. The sample carries under 6,500 distinct CDR3 sequences, 46% recorded once. Treatment defined: approximately nine-day PBMC culture with coronavirus spike peptide pools or control peptides (ViraFEST assay). These receptors' antigens are unknown. Sequencing was done on a sample of CD4+ T cells from blood, cultured in vitro. The receptors were gathered from a human donor who had recovered from COVID-19.

The chain uses TRBV6-2 or TRBV6-3 and TRBJ2-5; 7 nucleotides agree with TRBD1. The germline gives CDR1 MNHEY, CDR2 SVGEGT. With 2 bases clipped from V and 4 bases from J, the junction kept 4 bases outside the gene matches. CDR3 length: 14 residues. CDR3 amino acids: CASSYGQEAETQYF. The CDR3 DNA sequence: TGTGCCAGCAGTTACGGACAGGAGGCAGAGACCCAGTACTTC.

This chain uses TRBV29-1 with TRBJ2-5, with 12 nucleotides matching TRBD2. The CDR3 has 15 amino acids. Germline CDR1 reads SQVTM; CDR2 reads ANQGSEA. V dropped 4 bases and J dropped 4; count of bases not matched to a gene: 7. The CDR3 bases are TGCAGCGTTGTTTTACTAGCGGGGGGCCGAGAGACCCAGTACTTC. Translation: CSVVLLAGGRETQYF.

This chain links TRBV20-1 with TRBJ1-2, with no clear D. Looked up from germline, CDR1 is DFQATT and CDR2 is SNEGSKA (reference sequence). The CDR3 contains 14 residues. V gave up 0 bases and J gave up 0 bases, with 8 bases separating them. The CDR3 DNA follows: TGCAGTGCTAGAGATGGTGCAGCTAACTATGGCTACACCTTC. Translating it yields CSARDGAANYGYTF.

As concerns this clonotype: A read error may be the cause here, since a much bigger clone is one base away. This chain joins TRBV11-3 and TRBJ2-1, with a possible D match to TRBD1 (6 bases). This CDR3 has 14 amino acids. Germline V lookup: CDR1 SGHNT, CDR2 YENEEA. The CDR3 nucleotides are TGTGCCAGCCGCCGGGACAATGGGGTCAATGATCAGTTCTTC. It encodes CASRRDNGVNDQFF.

The rearrangement uses TRBV18 and TRBJ1-2; unclear D gene. The CDR3 runs 16 residues. Trimming took 2 bases from V and 5 from J, leaving 18 bases between them. CDR1 and CDR2 from the germline V gene are KGHSH and LQKENI. This chain's CDR3 is CASSPGLGSGGYGYTF. DNA for the CDR3: TGTGCCAGCTCACCAGGATTGGGATCGGGAGGGTATGGCTACACCTTC.

The genes are TRBV5-1 and TRBJ2-3, with D possibly matching TRBD1 (6 bases). The germline V gene has CDR1 SGHRS and CDR2 YFSETQ. The CDR3 contains 16 residues. Deletions cut 0 bases from V and 3 bases from J, with 14 bases between. The CDR3 DNA reads TGCGCCAGCAGCTTGGGGGTACAGGGACCAACAGATACGCAGTATTTT. Translated, it gives CASSLGVQGPTDTQYF.

This clonotype was counted only a few times. The chain employs TRBV18 and TRBJ2-3, with 12 nucleotides matching TRBD1. CDR3 length equals 15 residues. Germline assignment: CDR1 KGHSH and CDR2 LQKENI. Losses at the gene ends were 6 bases for V and 6 bases for J; bases not matched to a gene: 7. CDR3 protein: CASSPGTGGADTQYF. The CDR3 nucleotides read TGTGCCAGCTCGCCCGGGACAGGGGGCGCGGATACGCAGTATTTT.

The sample holds a few counts of this clonotype. The CDR3 protein is CASSYSWSATEAFF. The CDR3 DNA reads as TGTGCCAGCAGTTACTCGTGGAGTGCCACTGAAGCTTTCTTT. The gene calls are TRBV6-5 and TRBJ1-1, with D unclear. V was clipped by 0 bases and J by 4 bases, with 9 bases between them. The CDR3 has 14 residues. From germline, CDR1 is MNHEY and CDR2 SVGAGI.

This clonotype is deemed medium-sized (0.01 to 0.1%). CDR3 in amino acids: CASSFKTSGGAYEQFF. Here the CDR3 DNA reads TGTGCCAGCAGTTTCAAAACTAGCGGGGGGGCTTATGAGCAGTTCTTC. The chain couples TRBV6-5 to TRBJ2-1, with 13 nucleotides matching TRBD2. The junction had 8 bases not matched to a gene; V was cut back by 4 bases and J by 8 bases. Germline CDR1 and CDR2: MNHEY and SVGAGI. The CDR3 is 16 residues long.

The J gene is TRBJ2-3, the V gene TRBV20-1; no clear D. Germline CDR1 reads DFQATT; CDR2 reads SNEGSKA (reference sequence). The CDR3 is 10 residues long. Trimming shortened V by 6 bases and J by 5 bases, and 6 bases separated the two germline ends. In DNA, the CDR3 is TGCAGTGCCTGGAAAGATACGCAGTATTTT. It specifies CSAWKDTQYF.

The V and J genes are TRBV6-2 or TRBV6-3 and TRBJ1-2, with D unclear. V shed 5 bases and J shed 4 bases, with 11 bases lying between them. Looked up from germline, CDR1 is MNHEY and CDR2 is SVGEGT. This CDR3 is 13 amino acids long. CDR3 coding DNA: TGTGCCAGCAGTCGCGACCTTTCCTATGGCTACACCTTC. This sequence encodes CASSRDLSYGYTF.

The chain has TRBV19 and TRBJ2-7, with D possibly TRBD2 on 7 matching bases. CDR1 and CDR2 (germline): LNHDA, SQIVND (reference sequence). V dropped 7 bases and J dropped 5 bases, with 21 bases sitting between them. The length of the CDR3 is 15 residues. CDR3 nucleotide sequence: TGTGCCAGTACCCGCTTAGGGGGGGGCTTCAACGAGCAGTACTTC. Its protein product is CASTRLGGGFNEQYF.

The chain has TRBV5-8 and TRBJ2-4; D gene ambiguous. Germline-derived CDR1 and CDR2 are SGHTS and YDEGEE. Trimming cost V 4 bases and J 7 bases, with 12 bases left between them. The CDR3 contains 13 residues. The CDR3 sequence is CASSDPNGNIQYF. The CDR3 DNA reads as TGTGCCAGCAGCGACCCTAACGGGAACATTCAGTACTTC.

V gene TRBV12-3 or TRBV12-4 combines with J gene TRBJ1-2, with TRBD1 matching 9 bases. J gave up 0 bases and V 7 bases, and 12 bases lay outside the gene matches. The CDR3 has 17 residues. CDR3 sequence (DNA): TGTGCCAGCACTCAACGGACAGGGGCCGCCTCTAACTATGGCTACACCTTC. This encodes CASTQRTGAASNYGYTF.

The rearrangement joins TRBV2 to TRBJ1-1; no clear D. V lost 3 bases, J lost 5 bases, and 13 bases lay in between. CDR3 size: 14 residues. Per germline, CDR1 SNHLY and CDR2 FYNNEI. The CDR3 nucleotides are TGTGCCAGCAGTGACGGCGAATGGTTAACTGAAGCTTTCTTT. The encoded protein is CASSDGEWLTEAFF.

This rearrangement joins TRBV20-1 to TRBJ2-2, with TRBD2 matching over 12 bases. The CDR3 consists of 14 residues. Losses at the gene ends were 6 bases for V and 4 bases for J; bases not matched to a gene: 3. The germline CDR1 and CDR2 sequences are DFQATT and SNEGSKA (reference sequence). The CDR3 coding sequence is TGCAGTGCCAGACTAGCGGGGGCCACCGGGGAGCTGTTTTTT. Translated, it gives CSARLAGATGELFF.

J is TRBJ2-1 and V is TRBV6-2 or TRBV6-3, with 7 bases fitting TRBD1. Germline trimming cut 6 bases from V and 4 bases from J; bases unmatched to any gene: 9. The length of the CDR3 is 15 residues. Germline V lookup: CDR1 MNHEY, CDR2 SVGEGT. The CDR3 loop is CASSPDRAIYNEQFF. The CDR3 bases are TGTGCCAGCAGCCCAGACAGGGCGATTTACAATGAGCAGTTCTTC.

This clonotype was counted a single time. CDR3: CASSPTTGGRNEKLFF. In DNA, the CDR3 is TGTGCCAGCTCACCTACTACAGGGGGAAGAAATGAAAAACTGTTTTTT. The chain is built from TRBV18 and TRBJ1-4; 8 bases align to TRBD1. Germline CDR1 is KGHSH and CDR2 is LQKENI. The CDR3 runs to 16 residues. The trim removed 3 bases at V and 5 bases at J, leaving 8 bases unmatched.

The gene calls are TRBV20-1 and TRBJ2-3, with 10 bases matching TRBD2. Germline V lookup: CDR1 DFQATT, CDR2 SNEGSKA (reference sequence). The CDR3 contains 16 residues. The V gene end was trimmed by 5 bases and the J gene end by 2 bases; junction bases not matched to a gene: 10. The CDR3 region is CSAPKTSGSLTDTQYF. CDR3 coding DNA: TGCAGTGCTCCTAAGACTAGCGGGTCACTCACAGATACGCAGTATTTT.

The CDR3: CASRFGAIRDEQFF. The CDR3 DNA sequence: TGTGCCAGCAGATTCGGGGCGATTAGGGATGAGCAGTTCTTC. The rearrangement uses TRBV6-2 or TRBV6-3 and TRBJ2-1; D tentatively fits TRBD1 or TRBD2 (5 bases each). Germline CDR1 reads MNHEY; CDR2 reads SVGEGT. The CDR3 contains 14 residues. Trimming removed 6 bases at V and 8 bases at J, with 17 bases between.

The chain combines TRBV20-1 with TRBJ1-2, with D possibly TRBD1 on 5 matching bases. Germline V gene sequence: CDR1 DFQATT, CDR2 SNEGSKA (reference sequence). The ends were cut back, 4 bases at V and 7 bases at J, with 16 bases in the middle. CDR3 length equals 13 residues. CDR3 nucleotide sequence: TGCAGTGCTACCCGGGGGGGGATACCTGGCTACACCTTC. It codes for CSATRGGIPGYTF.

In its sample, this clonotype is large. The rearrangement joins TRBV6-1 to TRBJ2-1; 9 nucleotides align to TRBD2. The germline V gene encodes CDR1 MNHNS and CDR2 SASEGT. J was trimmed by 2 bases and V by 9 bases; bases with no gene match: 11. This CDR3 contains 16 residues. CDR3 amino acids: CASGRGGATTYNEQFF. DNA for the CDR3: TGTGCCAGTGGTCGCGGGGGGGCCACAACCTACAATGAGCAGTTCTTC.

V and J are TRBV7-6 and TRBJ2-5; 14 bases line up with TRBD2. The CDR3 is made up of 16 amino acids. CDR1 and CDR2 (germline): SGHVS, FNYEAQ. V gave up 5 bases and J gave up 5 bases; unmatched junction bases: 7. The CDR3 DNA is TGTGCCAGCAGCCAGACTAGCGGGGGGGCCGCTGAGACCCAGTACTTC. Amino acids: CASSQTSGGAAETQYF.

This clonotype has a handful of counts. The chain recombines TRBV5-5 with TRBJ2-3; TRBD1 matches 10 bases. The CDR3 contains 16 residues. CDR1 is SGHKS, CDR2 YYEKEE, per germline (reference sequence). Germline trimming cut 3 bases from V and 4 bases from J; bases unmatched to any gene: 8. The CDR3 sequence: CASSSDFGQGADTQYF. CDR3 sequence (DNA): TGTGCCAGCAGCTCGGACTTCGGACAGGGGGCAGATACGCAGTATTTT. The full variable domain, with the rest looked up from reference TRBV5-5 and TRBJ2-3, is DAGVTQSPTHLIKTRGQQVTLRCSPISGHKSVSWYQQVLGQGPQFIFQYYEKEERGRGNFPDRFSARQFPNYSSELNVNALLLGDSALYLCASSSDFGQGADTQYFGPGTRLTVL.

The genes are TRBV5-6 and TRBJ1-1; D uncertain. V was cut by 3 bases and J by 1 base, with 19 bases left in between. CDR3 length equals 17 residues. Germline assignment: CDR1 SGHDT and CDR2 YYEEEE. Here the CDR3 DNA reads TGTGCCAGCAGCTATCGACCGCTCAGGAGGGCGAACACTGAAGCTTTCTTT. Translating it yields CASSYRPLRRANTEAFF.

This clonotype has a single count. This rearrangement joins TRBV4-1 to TRBJ1-5, with D perhaps TRBD1 (6 bases). V gave up 0 bases and J gave up 4 bases, with 16 bases separating them. The CDR3 covers 17 residues. Per germline, CDR1 MGHRA and CDR2 YSYEKL. CDR3 sequence (DNA): TGCGCCAGCAGCCAAGAAGTACTACAGGGAGGTAATCAGCCCCAGCATTTT. Protein sequence: CASSQEVLQGGNQPQHF.

The J gene is TRBJ1-1, the V gene TRBV12-3 or TRBV12-4; a possible D gene is TRBD1 (5 bases). Trimming left V 6 bases short and J 5 bases short, with 25 bases between. The CDR3 sequence is 17 residues long. CDR3 in DNA: TGTGCCAGCAGCCACCTCGTGGGGCTTGTATTGCGGACTGAAGCTTTCTTT. It translates to CASSHLVGLVLRTEAFF.